This T cell receptor (beta chain) was recovered during a study of blood T cell repertoires in COVID-19. On the study more broadly: Whether acute or convalescent, the COVID-19 samples came from the United States, Italy and Spain.

Authors' data handling: It was from reference gene primer amplification that nucleated cell counts were estimated. The repertoire was sequenced with immunoSEQ multiplex PCR; TCRdb's copy has only in-frame clones and lacks some. V and J calls and clone size are copied from that table; D and trimming were computed from the DNA. The sample has just over 650,000 clones; 70% to 90% are singletons. Losses at the gene ends were 4 bases for V and 0 bases for J; bases not matched to a gene: 5. Per germline, CDR1 SGHNT and CDR2 YYREEE (reference sequence). The CDR3 consists of 15 residues. The sequence came from a woman between 18 and 30 years old with acute or convalescent COVID-19. The chain recombines TRBV5-4 with TRBJ1-2; 8 positions match TRBD1. Sequenced input: peripheral blood. The CDR3 DNA reads TGTGCCAGCAGCACGAGGGACAGGCCTAACTATGGCTACACCTTC. It encodes CASSTRDRPNYGYTF.